This T cell receptor beta chain stems from a study of shared clonotypes between healthy human individuals. Method: immunoSEQ multiplex PCR; TCRdb's copy keeps in-frame clones and lacks some. In the table there are about 2.4 million clones, over 85% of which are singletons. The germline V and J ends were trimmed by 8 bases and 1 base, with 15 bases remaining between them. Germline V CDR1 and CDR2: WNHNN, SYGVQD (reference sequence). The CDR3 extends over 14 amino acids. The rearrangement uses TRBV10-1 and TRBJ2-7, with a weak D call TRBD2 (6 bases). The TCR was taken from a man between 18 and 29 years old in good health. Some clones in this sample may be carry-over from other donors' samples. Sample: naive CD4+ T cells from PBMCs. The subset here: CD45RA+ positively selected. CDR3 region: CASLRRDGSYEQYF. The DNA for the CDR3 is TGCGCCAGCTTACGGAGGGACGGATCCTACGAGCAGTACTTC.